This T cell receptor (beta chain) was captured by sequencing in a study of cytomegalovirus exposure and HLA in healthy donors. Study-level findings and limits: In a later analysis, compared with equally common non-associated chains, HLA-associated beta chains were more expanded. Researchers had no immune exposure information except CMV serostatus available. What TCR beta sequences reportedly achieved was accurate prediction of HLA-A and HLA-B alleles in most subjects.

With 60 Vbeta and 13 Jbeta primers, the PCR was carried out. Authors' data handling: Later analysis identified tens of millions of unique TCR beta chains, roughly 11 million shared. Using immunoSEQ multiplex PCR, the repertoire was profiled, and TCRdb retains in-frame clones only, with some absent. For V, J and clone size, that table is used; D and trimming come from the DNA. This table has over 200,000 clones, around 80% appearing once. This clone showed up just a few times. Its specificity is not known. V was pared by 3 bases and J by 9 bases, with 8 bases of the junction left unmatched. Germline V gives CDR1 SQVTM, CDR2 ANQGSEA. This CDR3 spans 14 amino acids.

Sequencing was done on a sample of PBMCs. This sequence originates from a woman in her thirties or forties in good health and CMV-seronegative. V is TRBV29-1 and J is TRBJ2-1, with 10 bases matching TRBD1. Written as DNA, the CDR3 is TGCAGCGTTGACCGGGACAGGGGTCTCGTTGAGCAGTTCTTC. It translates to CSVDRDRGLVEQFF.